The T cell receptor (beta chain) described here comes from a study of PD-1 blockade in classical Hodgkin lymphoma. Overall study context: Administration of nivolumab to patients was at 3 mg/kg intravenously every 2 weeks. Findings and limits, study-wide: Newly diagnosed patients reportedly had lower baseline TCR diversity than healthy donors.

Note on this clone: The antigen remains undetermined.

Time point of the sample: cycle 4 day 1 (C4D1), after less than 7 weeks of nivolumab. Brentuximab vedotin exposure varied, and every patient relapsed after autologous stem cell transplantation. The germline V gene encodes CDR1 DFQATT and CDR2 SNEGSKA (reference sequence). The CDR3 totals 11 residues. The repertoire was sequenced with immunoSEQ multiplex PCR; TCRdb's copy has only in-frame clones and lacks some. The sample shows approximately 21,000 clones, 75% to 90% of them seen only once. This rearrangement joins TRBV20-1 to TRBJ1-5; weak D call: TRBD1 (5 bases). This specimen was peripheral blood mononuclear cells (PBMCs), taken before the fourth cycle of nivolumab. This receptor was taken from a human donor with classical Hodgkin lymphoma. The CDR3 loop is CRGDGDQPQHF. DNA of the CDR3: TGCAGGGGGGACGGCGATCAGCCCCAGCATTTT.